This entry features one TCR beta chain sequence. Its matching antigen is unknown. Drawing of peripheral blood yielded roughly 10 milliliters from each donor. The record originates from a study of blood T cells in healthy people across ages. Whole-study results and caveats: More naive CD4+ cells and higher diversity were found in long-lived than in aged donors. It was not known whether donors were CMV positive (a possible confounder of expanded clonotype changes).

A sample-barcoded 5' primer and a J-beta primer mix were used in a second PCR of about 7 to 12 cycles. Using its own MiXCR run on the 5' RACE reads, TCRdb lists one record per CDR3 protein. The table lists hundreds of thousands of distinct CDR3 sequences, 45% to 60% of them singletons. The germline gives CDR1 MDHEN, CDR2 SYDVKM. Trimming cost V 6 bases and J 2 bases, with 10 bases left between them. The CDR3 is 13 residues long. The chain combines TRBV28 with TRBJ1-2; D is undetermined. The specimen was blood. The TCR sequence derives from an elderly woman in good health. CDR3 protein: CASSLRWNYGYTF. CDR3 DNA: TGTGCCAGCAGCCTCAGGTGGAACTATGGCTACACCTTC.